The rows below give T cell receptor beta chains drawn from one sample of a study of cytomegalovirus exposure and HLA in healthy donors. Sequencing used immunoSEQ multiplex PCR; TCRdb keeps in-frame clones, though not all of them. The sample includes about 150,000 clones, roughly 80% of them seen just once. The sequencing sample was made of PBMCs. The receptors were sampled from a woman between 35 and 50 years old in good health and CMV-seropositive. Each CDR3 is given with its conserved first and last residue. Each record gives: V gene, J gene, D gene, clone size, CDR3 protein, CDR3 DNA. The D gene is left open where the match is weak. Size tells how often a clone was seen (once, few, many) or the class of an expanded clone, and some rows leave it out.

TRBV28	TRBJ1-2	NA	NA	CATYWVQGGYTF	TGTGCCACCTATTGGGTGCAGGGTGGCTACACCTTC
TRBV28	TRBJ1-1	NA	NA	CASSSRGNTEAFF	TGTGCCAGCAGTTCCAGGGGTAACACTGAAGCTTTCTTT
TRBV27	TRBJ2-2	TRBD2	NA	CASSSNSGRELFF	TGTGCCAGCAGTTCCAATAGCGGGAGGGAGCTGTTTTTT
TRBV5-4	TRBJ1-1	NA	few	CASSLDSTEAFF	TGTGCCAGCAGCTTGGATTCGACTGAAGCTTTCTTT
TRBV19	TRBJ2-1	NA	NA	CASSAFWGAYNEQFF	TGTGCCAGTAGTGCTTTCTGGGGGGCCTACAATGAGCAGTTCTTC
TRBV6-1	TRBJ1-5	NA	NA	CASRIVGVKDQPQHF	TGTGCCAGCAGGATCGTAGGGGTGAAGGATCAGCCCCAGCATTTT
TRBV2	TRBJ1-3	NA	NA	CASSYLENTIYF	TGTGCCAGCAGTTACCTGGAGAACACCATATATTTT
TRBV27	TRBJ1-5	NA	NA	CASSLTGFSNQPQHF	TGTGCCAGCAGTTTAACAGGGTTTAGCAATCAGCCCCAGCATTTT
TRBV10-3	TRBJ1-2	TRBD1	NA	CAIRDRETSNYGYTF	TGTGCCATTAGGGACAGGGAAACAAGTAACTATGGCTACACCTTC
TRBV5-1	TRBJ1-3	TRBD1	NA	CASSLGQGGNTIYF	TGCGCCAGCAGCTTGGGACAGGGAGGAAACACCATATATTTT
TRBV7-2	TRBJ1-1	TRBD1	NA	CASSPGQGNTEAFF	TGTGCCAGCAGCCCAGGACAGGGGAACACTGAAGCTTTCTTT
TRBV7-2	TRBJ2-1	NA	NA	CASSLLRGGNEQFF	TGTGCCAGCAGCTTACTCCGGGGTGGAAATGAGCAGTTCTTC
TRBV11-2	TRBJ1-1	NA	NA	CASSRTDEAFF	TGTGCCAGCAGCCGGACAGACGAAGCTTTCTTT
TRBV28	TRBJ2-4	TRBD2	once	CASSLQGGQNIQYF	TGTGCCAGCAGTTTGCAGGGAGGGCAAAACATTCAGTACTTC
TRBV7-2	TRBJ2-5	NA	NA	CASSLPTGYQETQYF	TGTGCCAGCAGCTTACCGACGGGGTACCAAGAGACCCAGTACTTC
TRBV6-7	TRBJ1-2	NA	once	CASSYRPNYGYTF	TGTGCCAGCAGTTATCGTCCTAACTATGGCTACACCTTC
TRBV27	TRBJ2-5	NA	NA	CASSPRKMNSQEAQYF	TGTGCCAGCAGTCCTAGAAAAATGAATTCGCAAGAGGCCCAGTACTTC
TRBV29-1	TRBJ1-2	TRBD1	NA	CSVGPDRVAGGYTF	TGCAGCGTTGGACCCGACAGGGTGGCGGGTGGCTACACCTTC
TRBV18	TRBJ2-3	NA	once	CASSSLNPGSSTDTQYF	TGTGCCAGCTCATCTCTCAACCCGGGATCCTCCACAGATACGCAGTATTTT
TRBV6-1	TRBJ1-4	NA	NA	CASGGLTHEKLFF	TGTGCCAGCGGGGGACTCACGCATGAAAAACTGTTTTTT
TRBV5-4	TRBJ2-7	TRBD2	NA	CASSRTSGVGYEQYF	TGTGCCAGCAGCCGGACTAGCGGGGTTGGCTACGAGCAGTACTTC
TRBV21-1	TRBJ2-7	NA	NA	CASSLWTGDYEQYF	TGTGCCAGCAGCCTTTGGACAGGTGACTACGAGCAGTACTTC
TRBV27	TRBJ2-3	TRBD2	few	CAREREGLSGREKDTQYF	TGTGCCAGAGAGCGGGAGGGCCTAAGTGGGCGTGAGAAAGATACGCAGTATTTT
TRBV4-3	TRBJ1-5	NA	NA	CASSRYTGQPQHF	TGCGCCAGCAGCCGGTATACGGGGCAGCCCCAGCATTTT
TRBV28	TRBJ1-1	NA	NA	CASRLGTSRNEAFF	TGTGCCAGCAGACTGGGGACTAGCCGCAATGAAGCTTTCTTT
TRBV5-1	TRBJ1-5	TRBD1	NA	CASSLEGRGNQPQHF	TGCGCCAGCAGCTTGGAGGGCAGGGGGAATCAGCCCCAGCATTTT
TRBV10-1	TRBJ2-2	TRBD1	NA	CASSPRQGATGELFF	TGCGCCAGCAGCCCCCGACAGGGGGCGACCGGGGAGCTGTTTTTT
TRBV5-1	TRBJ2-3	TRBD2	NA	CASNAGGDTDTQYF	TGCGCCAGCAACGCGGGAGGAGACACAGATACGCAGTATTTT
TRBV7-8	TRBJ1-1	TRBD1	NA	CASSSQGGMNTEAFF	TGTGCCAGCAGCTCACAGGGGGGGATGAACACTGAAGCTTTCTTT
TRBV5-6	TRBJ2-2	NA	NA	CASSLVSLYRTPPGELFF	TGTGCCAGCAGCTTGGTATCCCTGTACAGGACCCCACCCGGGGAGCTGTTTTTT
TRBV5-4	TRBJ2-5	TRBD2	NA	CASSTGLAGETQYF	TGTGCCAGCAGCACGGGACTAGCGGGAGAGACCCAGTACTTC
TRBV5-1	TRBJ2-5	TRBD2	NA	CASSLSGGAQETQYF	TGCGCCAGCAGCTTAAGCGGGGGGGCCCAGGAGACCCAGTACTTC
TRBV28	TRBJ2-7	TRBD1	NA	CASRRGQGMYEQYF	TGTGCCAGCAGACGAGGACAGGGGATGTACGAGCAGTACTTC
TRBV30	TRBJ2-1	TRBD2	NA	CAWSVGGGNEQFF	TGTGCCTGGAGTGTCGGGGGGGGCAATGAGCAGTTCTTC
TRBV7-9	TRBJ2-7	NA	NA	CASSESSYEQYF	TGTGCCAGCAGCGAGAGCTCCTACGAGCAGTACTTC
TRBV6-5	TRBJ2-3	NA	NA	CASKMSGTLRDTQYF	TGTGCCAGCAAAATGTCAGGGACTTTGAGAGATACGCAGTATTTT
TRBV5-6	TRBJ1-1	NA	NA	CASSPPGLKNTEAFF	TGTGCCAGCAGCCCCCCGGGACTGAAGAACACTGAAGCTTTCTTT
TRBV19	TRBJ1-5	NA	NA	CASTGHINQPQHF	TGTGCCAGTACTGGACACATTAATCAGCCCCAGCATTTT
TRBV5-6	TRBJ1-5	TRBD1	few	CASSPGGTGGAGQPQHF	TGTGCCAGCAGCCCTGGGGGAACAGGGGGCGCGGGTCAGCCCCAGCATTTT
TRBV18	TRBJ2-7	TRBD2	NA	CASSPSTSGVTEQYF	TGTGCCAGCTCACCATCCACTAGCGGGGTTACCGAGCAGTACTTC
TRBV11-2	TRBJ2-1	TRBD2	NA	CASSTGLAGDSEQFF	TGTGCCAGCAGCACGGGACTAGCGGGAGATAGCGAGCAGTTCTTC
TRBV30	TRBJ2-5	TRBD2	NA	CAWSVAGGETQYF	TGTGCCTGGAGTGTAGCGGGGGGAGAGACCCAGTACTTC
TRBV28	TRBJ2-2	NA	NA	CASSLLQGSTGELFF	TGTGCCAGCAGTTTACTTCAGGGGTCAACCGGGGAGCTGTTTTTT
TRBV14	TRBJ1-2	NA	NA	CASSQETRNYGYTF	TGTGCCAGCAGCCAAGAAACGCGGAACTATGGCTACACCTTC
TRBV9	TRBJ2-5	TRBD2	few	CASSVSSSGAQETQYF	TGTGCCAGCAGCGTTTCCTCTAGCGGAGCCCAAGAGACCCAGTACTTC
TRBV6-5	TRBJ2-7	TRBD2	NA	CASSPGTSASYEQYF	TGTGCCAGCAGTCCCGGGACTAGCGCCTCCTACGAGCAGTACTTC
TRBV7-9	TRBJ2-7	TRBD2	NA	CASSSGGLAGGPHEQYF	TGTGCCAGCAGCTCGGGGGGACTAGCGGGAGGCCCCCACGAGCAGTACTTC
TRBV29-1	TRBJ2-1	NA	NA	CSVGHTSEMGRIEQFF	TGCAGCGTGGGACATACTAGCGAGATGGGGAGGATTGAGCAGTTCTTC
TRBV5-6	TRBJ2-5	TRBD1	NA	CASSRDRGETQYF	TGTGCCAGCAGCCGGGACAGGGGAGAGACCCAGTACTTC